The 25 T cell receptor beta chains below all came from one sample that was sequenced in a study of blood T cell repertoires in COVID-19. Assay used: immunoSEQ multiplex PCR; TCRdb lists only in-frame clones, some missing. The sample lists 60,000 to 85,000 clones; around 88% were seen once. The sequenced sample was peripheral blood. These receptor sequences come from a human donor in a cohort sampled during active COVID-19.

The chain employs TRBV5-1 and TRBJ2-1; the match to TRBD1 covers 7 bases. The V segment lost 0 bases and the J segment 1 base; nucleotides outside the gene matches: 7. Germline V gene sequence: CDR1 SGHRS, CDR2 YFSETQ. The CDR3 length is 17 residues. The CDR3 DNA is TGCGCCAGCAGCTTGGTCAGGGACAGCCATTCCTACAATGAGCAGTTCTTC. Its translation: CASSLVRDSHSYNEQFF.

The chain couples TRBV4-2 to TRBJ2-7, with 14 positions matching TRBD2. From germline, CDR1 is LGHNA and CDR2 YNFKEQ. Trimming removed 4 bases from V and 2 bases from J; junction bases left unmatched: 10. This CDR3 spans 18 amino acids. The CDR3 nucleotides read TGTGCCAGCAGCCTTACACTCGGGACTAGCGGGAGCACCTACGAGCAGTACTTC. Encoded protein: CASSLTLGTSGSTYEQYF.

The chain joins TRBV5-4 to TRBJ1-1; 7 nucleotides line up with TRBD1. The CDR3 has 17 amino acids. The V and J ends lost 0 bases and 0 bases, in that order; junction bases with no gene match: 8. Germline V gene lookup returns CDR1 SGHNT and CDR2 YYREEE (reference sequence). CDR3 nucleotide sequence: TGTGCCAGCAGCTTGGGCTTTATTACAGGGGTGAACACTGAAGCTTTCTTT. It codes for CASSLGFITGVNTEAFF.

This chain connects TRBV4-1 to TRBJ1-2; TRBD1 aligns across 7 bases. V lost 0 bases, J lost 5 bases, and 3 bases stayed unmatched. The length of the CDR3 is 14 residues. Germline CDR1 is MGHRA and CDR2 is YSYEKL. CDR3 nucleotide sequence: TGCGCCAGCAGCCAAGATAGGGACAGATATGGCTACACCTTC. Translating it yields CASSQDRDRYGYTF.

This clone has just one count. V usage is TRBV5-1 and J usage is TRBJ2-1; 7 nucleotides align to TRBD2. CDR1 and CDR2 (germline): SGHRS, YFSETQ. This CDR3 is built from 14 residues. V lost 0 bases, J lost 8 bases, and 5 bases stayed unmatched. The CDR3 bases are TGCGCCAGCAGCTTGGTGGGAGGGTGGGATGAGCAGTTCTTC. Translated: CASSLVGGWDEQFF.

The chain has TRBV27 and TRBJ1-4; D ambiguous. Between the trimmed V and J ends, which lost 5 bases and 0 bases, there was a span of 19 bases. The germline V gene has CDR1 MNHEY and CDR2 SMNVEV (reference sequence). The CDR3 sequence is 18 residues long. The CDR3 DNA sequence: TGTGCCAGCAGTCTCCTTACGGGGTCCGGAGCAACTAATGAAAAACTGTTTTTT. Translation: CASSLLTGSGATNEKLFF.

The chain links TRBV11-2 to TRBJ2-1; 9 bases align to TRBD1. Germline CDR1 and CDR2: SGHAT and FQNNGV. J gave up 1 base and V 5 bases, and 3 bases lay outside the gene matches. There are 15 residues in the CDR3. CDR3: CASSHGQGSYNEQFF. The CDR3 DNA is TGTGCCAGCAGCCACGGACAGGGGTCCTACAATGAGCAGTTCTTC.

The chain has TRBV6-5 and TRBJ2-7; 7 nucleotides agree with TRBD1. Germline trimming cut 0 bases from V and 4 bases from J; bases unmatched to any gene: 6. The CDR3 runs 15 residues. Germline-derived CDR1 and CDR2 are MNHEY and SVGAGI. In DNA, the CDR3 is TGTGCCAGCAGTTACTCCTACAGGGGCCTTTACGAGCAGTACTTC. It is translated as CASSYSYRGLYEQYF.

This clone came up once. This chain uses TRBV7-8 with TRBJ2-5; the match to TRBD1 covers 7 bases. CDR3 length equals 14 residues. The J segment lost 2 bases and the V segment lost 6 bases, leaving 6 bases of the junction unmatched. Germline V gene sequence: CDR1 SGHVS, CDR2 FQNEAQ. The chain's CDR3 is CASRRTGLQETQYF. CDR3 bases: TGTGCCAGCAGACGGACAGGCTTACAAGAGACCCAGTACTTC.

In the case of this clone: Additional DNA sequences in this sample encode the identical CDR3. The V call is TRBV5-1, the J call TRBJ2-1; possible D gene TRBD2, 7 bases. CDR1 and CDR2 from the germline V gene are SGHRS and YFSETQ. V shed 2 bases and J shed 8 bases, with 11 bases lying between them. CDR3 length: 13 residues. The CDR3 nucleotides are TGCGCCAGCAGCTTAGGGGGGGGCGATGAGCAGTTCTTC. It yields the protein CASSLGGGDEQFF.

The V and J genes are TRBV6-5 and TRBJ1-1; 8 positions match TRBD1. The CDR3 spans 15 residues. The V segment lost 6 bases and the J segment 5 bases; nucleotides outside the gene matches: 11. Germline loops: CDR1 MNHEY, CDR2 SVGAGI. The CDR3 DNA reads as TGTGCCAGCAGCAGGCCGACAGGGGTCCTGACTGAAGCTTTCTTT. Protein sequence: CASSRPTGVLTEAFF.

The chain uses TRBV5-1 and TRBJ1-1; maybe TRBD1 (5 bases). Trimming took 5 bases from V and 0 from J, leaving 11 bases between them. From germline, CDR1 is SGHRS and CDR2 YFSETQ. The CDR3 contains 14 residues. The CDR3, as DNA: TGCGCCAGCAGATCGACAGACATGAACACTGAAGCTTTCTTT. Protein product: CASRSTDMNTEAFF.

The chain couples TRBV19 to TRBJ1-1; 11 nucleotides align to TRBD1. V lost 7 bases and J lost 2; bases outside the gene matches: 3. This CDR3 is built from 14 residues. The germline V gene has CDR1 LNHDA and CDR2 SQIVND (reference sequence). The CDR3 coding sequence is TGTGCCAGTACTTGGACAGGGGGCAACACTGAAGCTTTCTTT. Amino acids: CASTWTGGNTEAFF. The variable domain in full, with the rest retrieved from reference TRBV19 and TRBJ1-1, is DGGITQSPKYLFRKEGQNVTLSCEQNLNHDAMYWYRQDPGQGLRLIYYSQIVNDFQKGDIAEGYSVSREKKESFPLTVTSAQKNPTAFYLCASTWTGGNTEAFFGQGTRLTVV.

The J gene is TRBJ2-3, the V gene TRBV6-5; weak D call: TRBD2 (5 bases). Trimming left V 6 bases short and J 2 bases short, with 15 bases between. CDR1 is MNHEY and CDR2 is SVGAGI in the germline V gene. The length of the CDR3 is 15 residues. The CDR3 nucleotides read TGTGCCAGCAGCAGAGGACTGGTGAACACAGATACGCAGTATTTT. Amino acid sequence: CASSRGLVNTDTQYF.

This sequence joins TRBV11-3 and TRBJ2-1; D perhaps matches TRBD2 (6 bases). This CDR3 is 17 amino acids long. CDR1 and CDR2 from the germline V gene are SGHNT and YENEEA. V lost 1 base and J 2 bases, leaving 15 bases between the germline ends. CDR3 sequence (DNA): TGTGCCAGCAGCTTAGGTTTGGGCGGGGCCGCCTACAATGAGCAGTTCTTC. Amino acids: CASSLGLGGAAYNEQFF.

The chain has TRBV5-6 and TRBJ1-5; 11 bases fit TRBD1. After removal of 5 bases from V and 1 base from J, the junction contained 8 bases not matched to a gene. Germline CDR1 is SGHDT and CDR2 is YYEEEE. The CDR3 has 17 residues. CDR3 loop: CASSHLRDRGSNQPQHF. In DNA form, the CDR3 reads TGTGCCAGCAGTCACCTCCGGGACAGGGGGAGCAATCAGCCCCAGCATTTT.

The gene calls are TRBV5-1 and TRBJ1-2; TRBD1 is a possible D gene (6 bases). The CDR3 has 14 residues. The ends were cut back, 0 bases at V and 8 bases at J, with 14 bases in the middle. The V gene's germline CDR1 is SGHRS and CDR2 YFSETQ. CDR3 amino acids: CASSLDRAAEGYTF. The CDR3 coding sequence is TGCGCCAGCAGCTTGGACAGGGCGGCGGAAGGCTACACCTTC.

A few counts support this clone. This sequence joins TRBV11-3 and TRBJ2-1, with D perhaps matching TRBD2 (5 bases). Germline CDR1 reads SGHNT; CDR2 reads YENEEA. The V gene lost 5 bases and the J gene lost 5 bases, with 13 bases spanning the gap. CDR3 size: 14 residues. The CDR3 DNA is TGTGCCAGCAGCGCCCGGACGGGGAACAATGAGCAGTTCTTC. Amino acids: CASSARTGNNEQFF. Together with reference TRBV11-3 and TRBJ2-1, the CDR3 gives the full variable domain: EAGVVQSPRYKIIEKKQPVAFWCNPISGHNTLYWYLQNLGQGPELLIRYENEEAVDDSQLPKDRFSAERLKGVDSTLKIQPAELGDSAVYLCASSARTGNNEQFFGPGTRLTVL.

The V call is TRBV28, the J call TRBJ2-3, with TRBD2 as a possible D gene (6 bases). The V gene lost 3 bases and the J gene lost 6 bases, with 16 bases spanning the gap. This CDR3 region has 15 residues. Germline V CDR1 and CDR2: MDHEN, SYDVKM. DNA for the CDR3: TGTGCCAGCAGTTTGCTGGGACTGCAACAGGATACGCAGTATTTT. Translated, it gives CASSLLGLQQDTQYF.

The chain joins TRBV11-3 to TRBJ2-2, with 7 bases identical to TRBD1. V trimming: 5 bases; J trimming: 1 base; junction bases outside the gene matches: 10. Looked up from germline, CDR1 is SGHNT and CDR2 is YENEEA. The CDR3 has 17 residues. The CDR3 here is CASSQGVGRVNTGELFF. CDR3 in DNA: TGTGCCAGCAGCCAGGGGGTGGGCAGGGTGAACACCGGGGAGCTGTTTTTT. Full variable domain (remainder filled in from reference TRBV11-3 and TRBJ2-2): EAGVVQSPRYKIIEKKQPVAFWCNPISGHNTLYWYLQNLGQGPELLIRYENEEAVDDSQLPKDRFSAERLKGVDSTLKIQPAELGDSAVYLCASSQGVGRVNTGELFFGEGSRLTVL.

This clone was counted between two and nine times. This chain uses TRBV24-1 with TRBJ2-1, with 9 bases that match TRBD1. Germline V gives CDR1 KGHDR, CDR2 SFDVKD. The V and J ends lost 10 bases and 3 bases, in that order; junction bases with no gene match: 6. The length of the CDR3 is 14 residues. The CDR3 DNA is TGTGCCACGGCCGGGACAGGGAACTACAATGAGCAGTTCTTC. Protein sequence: CATAGTGNYNEQFF.

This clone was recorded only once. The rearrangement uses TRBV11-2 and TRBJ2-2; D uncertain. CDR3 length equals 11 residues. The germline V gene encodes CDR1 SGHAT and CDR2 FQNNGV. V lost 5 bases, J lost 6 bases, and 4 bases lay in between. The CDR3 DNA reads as TGTGCCAGCAGCCCGGCCGGGGAGCTGTTTTTT. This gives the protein CASSPAGELFF.

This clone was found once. The CDR3 spells CASSVAGSDGYTF. The CDR3 DNA is TGTGCCAGCAGCGTAGCCGGGAGTGATGGCTACACCTTC. The rearrangement links TRBV9 to TRBJ1-2, with D unclear. This CDR3 is built from 13 residues. The V gene's germline CDR1 is SGDLS and CDR2 YYNGEE. V was cut by 0 bases and J by 6 bases, with 9 bases left in between.

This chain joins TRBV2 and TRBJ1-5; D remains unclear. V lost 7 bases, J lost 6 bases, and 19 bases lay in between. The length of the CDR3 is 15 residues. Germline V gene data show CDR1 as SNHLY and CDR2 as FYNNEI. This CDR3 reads CASTEIEMEGQPQHF. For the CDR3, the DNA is TGTGCCAGCACCGAAATCGAAATGGAGGGTCAGCCCCAGCATTTT.

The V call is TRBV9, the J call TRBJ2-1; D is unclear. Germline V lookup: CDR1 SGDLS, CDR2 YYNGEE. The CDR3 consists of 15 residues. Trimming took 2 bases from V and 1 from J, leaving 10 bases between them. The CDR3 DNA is TGTGCCAGCAGCGTCGAGGCGGAGTCCTACAATGAGCAGTTCTTC. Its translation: CASSVEAESYNEQFF.